One sample yielded the 29 T cell receptor beta chains listed below, sequenced in a study of technical replicates of blood from four donors. Sequencing was performed with immunoSEQ multiplex PCR; in TCRdb, only in-frame clones are kept and a portion is missing. The table lists under 85,000 clones, 90% to 95% of them singletons. The sample was T cells isolated from PBMCs. Every receptor here comes from a human donor in good health.

This chain connects TRBV10-3 to TRBJ2-3; 8 nucleotides align to TRBD2. The V and J ends lost 6 bases and 4 bases, in that order; junction bases with no gene match: 6. Germline CDR1 is ENHRY and CDR2 is SYGVKD. The CDR3 extends over 14 amino acids. The CDR3 coding sequence is TGTGCCATCAGAACCGGGACTAGTGCAGATACGCAGTATTTT. It codes for CAIRTGTSADTQYF.

The V gene is TRBV6-1, the J gene TRBJ2-1, with D uncertain. The V end lost 0 bases, the J end lost 4 bases, and 10 bases lay between the germline ends. The V gene's germline CDR1 is MNHNS and CDR2 SASEGT. The CDR3 loop spans 15 amino acids. The CDR3 region is CASSEARFTYNEQFF. The CDR3 DNA is TGTGCCAGCAGTGAAGCCAGGTTTACTTACAATGAGCAGTTCTTC.

J is TRBJ2-2 and V is TRBV27, with D possibly matching TRBD1 (5 bases). The CDR3 is made up of 15 amino acids. Between the trimmed V and J ends, which lost 5 bases and 4 bases, there was a span of 14 bases. Germline CDR1 MNHEY, CDR2 SMNVEV (reference sequence). The CDR3 protein is CASSRQLGSTGELFF. The CDR3 nucleotides read TGTGCCAGCAGTCGACAGCTAGGAAGCACCGGGGAGCTGTTTTTT.

The chain joins TRBV5-1 to TRBJ1-6, with 10 bases identical to TRBD1. Trimming at V came to 4 bases and at J to 6 bases, leaving 7 bases not matched to a gene. The length of the CDR3 is 16 residues. Per germline, CDR1 SGHRS and CDR2 YFSETQ. The CDR3 nucleotides are TGCGCCAGCAGCCCAACGGGACAGGGGATTAATTCACCCCTCCACTTT. Encoded protein: CASSPTGQGINSPLHF.

The chain is built from TRBV11-2 and TRBJ2-5, with a weak D call TRBD2 (6 bases). V was cut by 1 base and J by 2 bases, with 8 bases left in between. The CDR3 has 14 amino acids. The V gene's germline CDR1 is SGHAT and CDR2 FQNNGV. DNA for the CDR3: TGTGCCAGCAGCTTAGCGGCGGGACAAGAGACCCAGTACTTC. Protein product: CASSLAAGQETQYF.

The chain is built from TRBV10-2 and TRBJ2-7; D is unresolved. Trimming removed 0 bases at V and 0 bases at J, with 9 bases between. The germline gives CDR1 WSHSY, CDR2 SAAADI. CDR3 size: 15 residues. The CDR3 DNA is TGCGCCAGCAGTGAGTCCCCCAGGTCCTCCTACGAGCAGTACTTC. It translates to CASSESPRSSYEQYF.

The chain employs TRBV7-9 and TRBJ1-2; 9 bases fit TRBD1. Unmatched junction bases numbered 4, after V lost 4 bases and J lost 1 base. The CDR3 totals 15 residues. Per the germline V gene, CDR1 is SEHNR and CDR2 is FQNEAQ (reference sequence). The CDR3 is CASSSPGQGNYGYTF. DNA of the CDR3: TGTGCCAGCAGCTCCCCGGGACAGGGTAACTATGGCTACACCTTC.

This clone was observed a handful of times. The chain has TRBV2 and TRBJ2-5; 12 nucleotides match TRBD1. CDR1 and CDR2 (germline): SNHLY, FYNNEI. The CDR3 has 16 residues. V gave up 7 bases and J gave up 5 bases; unmatched junction bases: 11. CDR3 nucleotide sequence: TGTGCCAGCATCCGAGGGACAGGGGGCGGTTGGGAGACCCAGTACTTC. Protein product: CASIRGTGGGWETQYF.

The chain couples TRBV9 to TRBJ2-1, with D unresolved. V was trimmed by 0 bases and J by 4 bases, leaving 8 bases between them. Germline lookup yields CDR1 SGDLS and CDR2 YYNGEE. This CDR3 has 14 amino acids. CDR3 protein: CASSVGPRYNEQFF. DNA for the CDR3: TGTGCCAGCAGCGTAGGTCCCCGGTACAATGAGCAGTTCTTC. Based on the CDR3 plus reference TRBV9 and TRBJ2-1, the full variable domain is DSGVTQTPKHLITATGQRVTLRCSPRSGDLSVYWYQQSLDQGLQFLIQYYNGEERAKGNILERFSAQQFPDLHSELNLSSLELGDSALYFCASSVGPRYNEQFFGPGTRLTVL.

The chain is built from TRBV5-5 and TRBJ2-7; 9 bases align to TRBD1. CDR1 is SGHKS and CDR2 is YYEKEE in the germline V gene (reference sequence). Trimming took 3 bases from V and 6 from J; bases not matched to a gene: 7. The CDR3 is made up of 14 amino acids. The CDR3 DNA follows: TGTGCCAGCAGCTCTCGACAGGGGGGGTTCGAGCAGTACTTC. Protein: CASSSRQGGFEQYF.

This chain uses TRBV2 with TRBJ1-2; D might be TRBD1 (5 bases). Germline CDR1 reads SNHLY; CDR2 reads FYNNEI. This CDR3 contains 15 residues. Between the trimmed V and J ends, which lost 4 bases and 5 bases, there was a span of 17 bases. CDR3 sequence: CASSVDRWPRYGYTF. CDR3 nucleotide sequence: TGTGCCAGCAGTGTTGACAGATGGCCCCGATATGGCTACACCTTC.

The chain carries TRBV7-2 and TRBJ2-1; 7 bases match TRBD1. This CDR3 comprises 15 residues. V dropped 5 bases and J dropped 1; count of bases not matched to a gene: 5. Germline CDR1 SGHTA, CDR2 FQGNSA. CDR3 in amino acids: CASSLDRASYNEQFF. The CDR3 DNA sequence: TGTGCCAGCAGCCTCGACAGGGCTTCCTACAATGAGCAGTTCTTC.

This chain joins TRBV29-1 and TRBJ2-2; the D gene is possibly TRBD2 (5 bases). V gave up 7 bases and J gave up 3 bases, with 9 bases separating them. Germline V gene lookup returns CDR1 SQVTM and CDR2 ANQGSEA. The CDR3 extends over 12 amino acids. As DNA, the CDR3 is TGCAGCGCCCGGAGGTACACCGGGGAGCTGTTTTTT. It codes for CSARRYTGELFF.

The rearrangement links TRBV10-1 to TRBJ2-7; 8 bases are shared with TRBD1. The CDR3 contains 13 residues. Germline trimming cut 7 bases from V and 5 bases from J; bases unmatched to any gene: 7. CDR1 is WNHNN, CDR2 SYGVQD, per germline (reference sequence). CDR3 DNA sequence: TGCGCCAGCACCAGGACAGGGACCCACGAGCAGTACTTC. Translating gives CASTRTGTHEQYF.

The chain couples TRBV7-9 to TRBJ2-2; weak D call: TRBD1 (6 bases). Trimming took off 1 base at V and 6 bases at J, with 12 bases between the two ends. Germline values: CDR1 SEHNR, CDR2 FQNEAQ (reference sequence). The CDR3 contains 15 residues. The CDR3 sequence is CASSLVGGAAGELFF. The CDR3, as DNA: TGTGCCAGCAGCTTAGTAGGGGGAGCTGCCGGGGAGCTGTTTTTT.

The chain couples TRBV6-6 to TRBJ1-5; a weak D match, TRBD1 (5 bases). Trimming left V 2 bases short and J 5 bases short, with 13 bases between. CDR3 length: 15 amino acids. In germline, CDR1 is MNHNY, CDR2 SVGAGI (reference sequence). The CDR3 bases are TGTGCCAGCAGTTACAACGGGGGGACGGATCAGCCCCAGCATTTT. Amino acid sequence: CASSYNGGTDQPQHF.

The gene calls are TRBV30 and TRBJ2-3; D is ambiguous. CDR3 length equals 14 residues. CDR1 is GTSNPN, CDR2 SVGIG, per germline (reference sequence). The germline V and J ends were trimmed by 5 bases and 0 bases, with 12 bases remaining between them. The DNA of the CDR3 is TGTGCCTGGGCGACTCCTACTAGCACAGATACGCAGTATTTT. It is translated as CAWATPTSTDTQYF. The full variable domain, rest sourced from reference TRBV30 and TRBJ2-3, is SQTIHQWPATLVQPVGSPLSLECTVEGTSNPNLYWYRQAAGRGLQLLFYSVGIGQISSEVPQNLSASRPQDRQFILSSKKLLLSDSGFYLCAWATPTSTDTQYFGPGTRLTVL.

The rearrangement uses TRBV7-2 and TRBJ2-7, with 8 bases that match TRBD2. CDR1 and CDR2 from the germline V gene are SGHTA and FQGNSA. The CDR3 loop spans 15 amino acids. The V and J ends lost 4 bases and 1 base, in that order; junction bases with no gene match: 6. The CDR3 DNA is TGTGCCAGCAGCTCTGCGGGAGGTTTATCCTACGAGCAGTACTTC. Its translation: CASSSAGGLSYEQYF.

The rearrangement links TRBV6-5 to TRBJ1-4; 9 nucleotides agree with TRBD1. Germline lookup yields CDR1 MNHEY and CDR2 SVGAGI. There are 15 residues in the CDR3. After removal of 0 bases from V and 5 bases from J, the junction contained 1 base not matched to a gene. The CDR3 loop reads CASSYSGTGNEKLFF. CDR3 nucleotides: TGTGCCAGCAGTTACTCGGGGACAGGGAATGAAAAACTGTTTTTT.

V usage is TRBV6-5 and J usage is TRBJ1-4; no firm D call. From germline, CDR1 is MNHEY and CDR2 SVGAGI. V lost 10 bases, J lost 3 bases, and 12 bases lay in between. The CDR3 consists of 13 residues. The CDR3 reads CATRRRANEKLFF. For the CDR3, the DNA is TGTGCCACACGGAGGAGAGCTAATGAAAAACTGTTTTTT.

Here the CDR3 DNA reads TGCGCCAGCAGCCAAGGAGGGGGTATGAACACTGAAGCTTTCTTT. Amino acid sequence: CASSQGGGMNTEAFF. The chain employs TRBV4-1 and TRBJ1-1; TRBD1 is a possible D gene (6 bases). The CDR3 runs 15 residues. Germline V lookup: CDR1 MGHRA, CDR2 YSYEKL. Trimming removed 1 base from V and 0 bases from J, with 9 bases in between.

The chain recombines TRBV7-3 with TRBJ1-1; 7 bases agree with TRBD1. This CDR3 region has 14 residues. CDR1 SGHTA and CDR2 FQGTGA come from the germline V gene. V lost 2 bases and J lost 4; bases outside the gene matches: 4. The CDR3 is CASSLQAGGTEAFF. CDR3 nucleotide sequence: TGTGCCAGCAGCTTACAGGCAGGGGGCACTGAAGCTTTCTTT.

This clone has just one count. The chain couples TRBV19 to TRBJ2-1; D remains unclear. This CDR3 region has 12 residues. Germline V gives CDR1 LNHDA, CDR2 SQIVND (reference sequence). V was cut by 1 base and J by 5 bases, with 3 bases left in between. DNA of the CDR3: TGTGCCAGTAGTATAGTCAACAATGAGCAGTTCTTC. Its protein is CASSIVNNEQFF.

On this clone itself: Other DNA variants within this sample encode the same CDR3. The chain joins TRBV5-1 to TRBJ2-5; TRBD2 is a possible D gene (7 bases). Germline assignment: CDR1 SGHRS and CDR2 YFSETQ. This CDR3 spans 14 amino acids. Trimming cost V 4 bases and J 4 bases, with 14 bases left between them. DNA of the CDR3: TGCGCCAGCAGCCTGGAGGGGGGGGGAGAGACCCAGTACTTC. It yields the protein CASSLEGGGETQYF. Variable domain in full (rest from reference TRBV5-1 and TRBJ2-5): KAGVTQTPRYLIKTRGQQVTLSCSPISGHRSVSWYQQTPGQGLQFLFEYFSETQRNKGNFPGRFSGRQFSNSRSEMNVSTLELGDSALYLCASSLEGGGETQYFGPGTRLLVL.

This chain joins TRBV6-5 and TRBJ1-2, with 9 bases identical to TRBD1. Germline CDR1 reads MNHEY; CDR2 reads SVGAGI. The CDR3 sequence is 15 residues long. V trimming: 4 bases; J trimming: 5 bases; junction bases outside the gene matches: 8. As DNA, the CDR3 is TGTGCCAGCAGTTCTTCCGGGACAGGGATATATGGCTACACCTTC. Its protein is CASSSSGTGIYGYTF.

The rearrangement uses TRBV5-6 and TRBJ2-1, with 9 positions matching TRBD2. CDR1 is SGHDT, CDR2 YYEEEE, per germline. V shed 0 bases, J shed 3 bases, and the junction held 7 bases outside the gene matches. The CDR3 is made up of 17 amino acids. The DNA for the CDR3 is TGTGCCAGCAGCTTGGCCGGGGCGGGAGGGCTCTACAATGAGCAGTTCTTC. Its translation: CASSLAGAGGLYNEQFF.

The chain links TRBV30 to TRBJ2-7; maybe TRBD1 (6 bases). Germline CDR1 reads GTSNPN; CDR2 reads SVGIG (reference sequence). V dropped 3 bases and J dropped 5 bases, with 11 bases sitting between them. The CDR3 is made up of 12 amino acids. CDR3 in DNA: TGTGCCTGGAGGAAACAGGGCGACGAGCAGTACTTC. The encoded protein is CAWRKQGDEQYF.

V usage is TRBV20-1 and J usage is TRBJ2-4, with a possible D match to TRBD2 (6 bases). Germline CDR1 and CDR2: DFQATT and SNEGSKA (reference sequence). The CDR3 runs to 11 residues. Trimming took 4 bases from V and 13 from J, leaving 14 bases between them. The CDR3, as DNA: TGCAGTGCTAAGAGTGCGGGACTCCAGTACTTC. It codes for CSAKSAGLQYF.

The chain recombines TRBV6-1 with TRBJ2-7, with TRBD2 matching over 8 bases. In germline, CDR1 is MNHNS, CDR2 SASEGT. The CDR3 runs 15 residues. The trim removed 1 base at V and 2 bases at J, leaving 4 bases unmatched. CDR3 region: CASSEVGRAPYEQYF. As DNA, the CDR3 is TGTGCCAGCAGTGAAGTCGGGAGGGCCCCCTACGAGCAGTACTTC.